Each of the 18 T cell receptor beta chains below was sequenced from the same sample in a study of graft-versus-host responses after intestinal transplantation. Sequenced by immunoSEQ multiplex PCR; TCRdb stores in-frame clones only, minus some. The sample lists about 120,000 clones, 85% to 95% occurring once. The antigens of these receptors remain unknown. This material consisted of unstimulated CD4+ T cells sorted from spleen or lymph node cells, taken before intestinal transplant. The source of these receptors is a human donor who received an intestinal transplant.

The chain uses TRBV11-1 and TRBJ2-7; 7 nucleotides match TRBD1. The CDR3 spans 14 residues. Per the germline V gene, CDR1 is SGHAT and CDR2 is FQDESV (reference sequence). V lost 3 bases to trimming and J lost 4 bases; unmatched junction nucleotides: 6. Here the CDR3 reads CASSFGTVGYEQYF. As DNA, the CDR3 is TGTGCCAGCAGCTTCGGGACAGTCGGGTACGAGCAGTACTTC.

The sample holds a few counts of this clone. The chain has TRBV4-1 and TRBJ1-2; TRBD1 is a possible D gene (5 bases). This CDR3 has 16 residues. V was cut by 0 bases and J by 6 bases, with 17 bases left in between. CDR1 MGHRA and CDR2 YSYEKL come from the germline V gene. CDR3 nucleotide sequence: TGCGCCAGCAGCCAAGATCAGGCGGAGGGGTGGAATGGCTACACCTTC. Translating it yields CASSQDQAEGWNGYTF.

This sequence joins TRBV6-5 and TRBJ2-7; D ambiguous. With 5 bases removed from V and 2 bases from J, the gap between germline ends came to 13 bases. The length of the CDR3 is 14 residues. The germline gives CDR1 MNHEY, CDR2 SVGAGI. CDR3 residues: CASSDRVTAYEQYF. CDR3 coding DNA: TGTGCCAGCAGTGATAGGGTCACGGCCTACGAGCAGTACTTC.

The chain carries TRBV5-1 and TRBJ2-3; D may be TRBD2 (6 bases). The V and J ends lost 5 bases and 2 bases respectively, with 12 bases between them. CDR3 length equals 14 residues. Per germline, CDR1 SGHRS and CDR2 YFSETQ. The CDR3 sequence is CASSRAGPTDTQYF. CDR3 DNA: TGCGCCAGCAGTCGCGCGGGACCCACAGATACGCAGTATTTT.

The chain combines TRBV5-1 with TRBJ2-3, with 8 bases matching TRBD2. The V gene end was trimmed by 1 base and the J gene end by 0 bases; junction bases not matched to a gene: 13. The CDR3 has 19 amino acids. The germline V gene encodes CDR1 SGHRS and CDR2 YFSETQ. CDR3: CASSLQAGAKHTSTDTQYF. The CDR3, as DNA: TGCGCCAGCAGCTTGCAAGCGGGAGCGAAACATACTAGCACAGATACGCAGTATTTT.

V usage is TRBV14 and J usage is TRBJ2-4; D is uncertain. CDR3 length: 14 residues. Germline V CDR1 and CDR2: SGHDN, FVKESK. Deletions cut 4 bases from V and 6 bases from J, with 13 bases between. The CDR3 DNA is TGTGCCAGCAGCCCCCCTGGGCAGCTAAACATTCAGTACTTC. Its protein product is CASSPPGQLNIQYF.

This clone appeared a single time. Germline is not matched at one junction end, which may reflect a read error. The CDR3 loop is CASSLAPSSRSSYNEQFF. CDR3 bases: TGTGCTAGCAGCTTAGCCCCAAGTAGCAGAAGCTCCTACAATGAGCAGTTCTTC. The V gene is TRBV7-7, the J gene TRBJ2-1; D call uncertain. Per germline, CDR1 SSHAT and CDR2 FNYEAQ (reference sequence). The CDR3 spans 18 residues.

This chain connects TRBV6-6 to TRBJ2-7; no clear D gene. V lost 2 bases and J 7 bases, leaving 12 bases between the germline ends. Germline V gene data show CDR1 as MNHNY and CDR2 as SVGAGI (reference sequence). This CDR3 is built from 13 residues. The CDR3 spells CASSYGTRREQYF. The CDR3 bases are TGTGCCAGCAGTTACGGTACTCGACGAGAGCAGTACTTC.

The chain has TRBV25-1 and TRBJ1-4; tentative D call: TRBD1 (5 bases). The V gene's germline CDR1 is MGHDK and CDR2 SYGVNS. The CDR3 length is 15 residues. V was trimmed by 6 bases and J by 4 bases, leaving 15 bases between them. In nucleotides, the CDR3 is TGTGCCAGCAGCAACCGAAGGGGCAGTAATGAAAAACTGTTTTTT. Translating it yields CASSNRRGSNEKLFF.

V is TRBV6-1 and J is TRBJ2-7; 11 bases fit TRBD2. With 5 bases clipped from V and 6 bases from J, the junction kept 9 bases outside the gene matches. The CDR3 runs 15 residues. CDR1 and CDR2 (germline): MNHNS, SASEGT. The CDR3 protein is CASSITSGSVREQYF. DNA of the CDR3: TGTGCCAGCAGTATAACTAGCGGGAGTGTACGCGAGCAGTACTTC.

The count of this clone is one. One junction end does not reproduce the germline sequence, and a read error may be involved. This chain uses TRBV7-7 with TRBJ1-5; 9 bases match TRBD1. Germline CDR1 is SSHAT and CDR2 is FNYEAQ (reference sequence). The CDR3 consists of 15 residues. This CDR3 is CASRRRDRASQPQHF. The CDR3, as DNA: TGTGCTAGCAGACGCCGGGACAGGGCATCTCAGCCCCAGCATTTT.

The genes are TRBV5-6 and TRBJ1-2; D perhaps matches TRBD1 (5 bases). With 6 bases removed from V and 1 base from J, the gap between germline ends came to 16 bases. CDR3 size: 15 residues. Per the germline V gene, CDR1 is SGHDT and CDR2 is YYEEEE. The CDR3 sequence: CASTLLGGGNYGYTF. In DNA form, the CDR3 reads TGTGCCAGCACCCTTTTGGGGGGGGGTAACTATGGCTACACCTTC.

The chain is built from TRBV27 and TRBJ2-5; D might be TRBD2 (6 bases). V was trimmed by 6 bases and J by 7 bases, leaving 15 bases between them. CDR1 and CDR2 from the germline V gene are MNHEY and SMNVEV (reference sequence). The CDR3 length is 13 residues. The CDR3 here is CASRLRDFGTQYF. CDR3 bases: TGTGCCAGCAGGCTCCGGGACTTTGGGACCCAGTACTTC.

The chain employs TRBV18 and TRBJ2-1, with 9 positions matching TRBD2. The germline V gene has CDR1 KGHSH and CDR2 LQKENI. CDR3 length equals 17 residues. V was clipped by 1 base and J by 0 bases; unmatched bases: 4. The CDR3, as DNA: TGTGCCAGCTCACCACTGGTTAGCGGGAGCTCCTACAATGAGCAGTTCTTC. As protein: CASSPLVSGSSYNEQFF.

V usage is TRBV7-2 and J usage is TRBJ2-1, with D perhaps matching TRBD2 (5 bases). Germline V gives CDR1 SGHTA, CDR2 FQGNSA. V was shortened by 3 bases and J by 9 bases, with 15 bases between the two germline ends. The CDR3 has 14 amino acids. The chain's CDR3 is CASSLSGPQTEQFF. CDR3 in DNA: TGTGCCAGCAGCTTGAGCGGCCCCCAGACTGAGCAGTTCTTC.

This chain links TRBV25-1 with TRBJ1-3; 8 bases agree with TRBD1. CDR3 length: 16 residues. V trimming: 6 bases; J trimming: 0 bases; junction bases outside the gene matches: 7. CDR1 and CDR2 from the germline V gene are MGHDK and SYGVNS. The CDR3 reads CASSETGGPSGNTIYF. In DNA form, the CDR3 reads TGTGCCAGCAGCGAAACAGGGGGTCCCTCTGGAAACACCATATATTTT.

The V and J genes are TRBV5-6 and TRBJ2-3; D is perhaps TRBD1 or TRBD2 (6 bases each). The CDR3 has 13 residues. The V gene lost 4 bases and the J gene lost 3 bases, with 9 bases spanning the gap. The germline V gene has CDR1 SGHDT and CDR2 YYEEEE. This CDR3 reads CASSGGRTDTQYF. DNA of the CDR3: TGTGCCAGCAGCGGGGGGCGAACAGATACGCAGTATTTT.

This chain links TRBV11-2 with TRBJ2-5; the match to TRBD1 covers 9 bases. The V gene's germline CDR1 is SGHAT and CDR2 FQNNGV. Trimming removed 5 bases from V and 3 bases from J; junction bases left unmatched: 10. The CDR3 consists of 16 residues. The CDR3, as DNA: TGTGCCAGCAGCACACCGGGACAGGGCCTGAAAGAGACCCAGTACTTC. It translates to CASSTPGQGLKETQYF.